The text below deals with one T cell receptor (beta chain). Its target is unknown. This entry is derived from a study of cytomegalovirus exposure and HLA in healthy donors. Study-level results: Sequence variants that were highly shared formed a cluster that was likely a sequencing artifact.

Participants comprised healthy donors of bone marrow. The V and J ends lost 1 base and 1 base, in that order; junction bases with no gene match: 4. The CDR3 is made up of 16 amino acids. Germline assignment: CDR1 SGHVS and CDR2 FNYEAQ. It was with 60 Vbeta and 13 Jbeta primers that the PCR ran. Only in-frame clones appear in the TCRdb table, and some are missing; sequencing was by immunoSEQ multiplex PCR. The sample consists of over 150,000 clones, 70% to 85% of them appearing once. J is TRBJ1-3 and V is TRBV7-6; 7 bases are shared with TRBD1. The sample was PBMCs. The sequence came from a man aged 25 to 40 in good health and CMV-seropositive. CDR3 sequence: CASSLETGWSGNTIYF. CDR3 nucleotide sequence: TGTGCCAGCAGCTTAGAGACAGGGTGGTCTGGAAACACCATATATTTT.